The T cell receptor beta chain under discussion was sequenced for a study of CD8+ T cells in alopecia areata. Germline assignment: CDR1 WSHSY and CDR2 SAAADI. This CDR3 is 17 amino acids long. With V trimmed by 5 bases and J by 4 bases, 12 bases remained unmatched. Documented treatment: oral pan-JAK inhibitor, 5-10 mg twice daily. Cell sorting on a FACSAria was used to separate CD4+ and CD8+ T cells from the PBMCs. Once RNA had been extracted, it was reverse transcribed into cDNA to act as the sequencing template. Libraries were prepared by immunoSEQ multiplex PCR; TCRdb keeps only in-frame clonotypes and omits some of them. The repertoire includes approximately 180,000 clones, roughly 50% of them detected once, and 11% sits in the top ten.

The input for sequencing was CD8+ T cells sorted from blood, taken at week 24, from a patient treated with tofacitinib. The TCR sequence derives from a human donor with alopecia areata. V usage is TRBV10-2 and J usage is TRBJ1-2, with 11 bases identical to TRBD1. CDR3 sequence reads: CASSSTPDRGLPYGYTF. The DNA for the CDR3 is TGCGCCAGCAGTTCCACCCCGGACAGGGGGCTCCCCTATGGCTACACCTTC.